These 14 T cell receptor beta chains originate from one sample sequenced in a study of blood T cell repertoires in COVID-19. The method was immunoSEQ multiplex PCR; TCRdb's version includes in-frame clones alone and lacks a portion of them. The table includes roughly 250,000 clones, 83% detected once. The sequenced material came from peripheral blood. These receptors were collected from a man aged 35-49 years with active or convalescent COVID-19.

The chain links TRBV5-6 to TRBJ1-6; unclear D gene. The CDR3 covers 13 residues. V was pared by 0 bases and J by 14 bases, with 12 bases between. In germline, CDR1 is SGHDT, CDR2 YYEEEE. CDR3 DNA: TGTGCCAGCAGCTTGGGAGAGGTCGGGACCCTCCACTTT. Translation gives CASSLGEVGTLHF. The variable domain in full, with the rest retrieved from reference TRBV5-6 and TRBJ1-6, is DAGVTQSPTHLIKTRGQQVTLRCSPKSGHDTVSWYQQALGQGPQFIFQYYEEEERQRGNFPDRFSGHQFPNYSSELNVNALLLGDSALYLCASSLGEVGTLHFGNGTRLTVT.

This clone was counted between two and nine times. The V gene is TRBV24-1, the J gene TRBJ1-5, with 7 bases that match TRBD1. The CDR3 contains 16 residues. Per the germline V gene, CDR1 is KGHDR and CDR2 is SFDVKD. Trimming cost V 3 bases and J 1 base; bases outside gene matches: 5. CDR3 sequence reads: CATSDALRGSNQPQHF. As DNA, the CDR3 is TGTGCCACCAGTGATGCCCTCAGGGGGAGCAATCAGCCCCAGCATTTT.

The CDR3 region is CASGTQSTDTQYF. CDR3 nucleotide sequence: TGTGCCAGCGGCACCCAAAGCACAGATACGCAGTATTTT. This sequence joins TRBV28 and TRBJ2-3; no firm D call. Per the germline V gene, CDR1 is MDHEN and CDR2 is SYDVKM. Deletions cut 8 bases from V and 0 bases from J, with 9 bases between. The CDR3 length is 13 residues.

The rearrangement joins TRBV9 to TRBJ1-4, with TRBD1 as a possible D gene (5 bases). V lost 2 bases and J lost 0, with 8 bases in between. CDR3 length equals 15 residues. Germline loops: CDR1 SGDLS, CDR2 YYNGEE. This CDR3 reads CASSVTGATNEKLFF. The CDR3 DNA sequence: TGTGCCAGCAGCGTCACAGGTGCAACTAATGAAAAACTGTTTTTT. Full variable domain (outside the CDR3, taken from reference TRBV9 and TRBJ1-4): DSGVTQTPKHLITATGQRVTLRCSPRSGDLSVYWYQQSLDQGLQFLIQYYNGEERAKGNILERFSAQQFPDLHSELNLSSLELGDSALYFCASSVTGATNEKLFFGSGTQLSVL.

The J gene is TRBJ2-1, the V gene TRBV7-2; 8 nucleotides align to TRBD2. CDR3 length: 15 residues. Looked up from germline, CDR1 is SGHTA and CDR2 is FQGNSA. V lost 8 bases to trimming and J lost 8 bases; unmatched junction nucleotides: 14. Written as DNA, the CDR3 is TGTGCCAGCGGAAAAGCGGGGGTGAGATTGGATGAGCAGTTCTTC. Its protein product is CASGKAGVRLDEQFF.

The genes are TRBV14 and TRBJ2-3, with TRBD2 matching over 12 bases. Per germline, CDR1 SGHDN and CDR2 FVKESK. J lost 2 bases, V lost 4 bases, and 10 bases had no gene match. The CDR3 is made up of 18 amino acids. CDR3 amino acids: CASSPKQRLAGDTDTQYF. The CDR3 coding sequence is TGTGCCAGCAGCCCGAAACAAAGACTAGCGGGGGACACAGATACGCAGTATTTT.

This chain uses TRBV5-1 with TRBJ1-6; D may be TRBD1 (5 bases). Germline V CDR1 and CDR2: SGHRS, YFSETQ. Trimming stripped 0 bases from V and 10 bases from J, with 17 bases between. The CDR3 has 16 amino acids. For the CDR3, the DNA is TGCGCCAGCAGCTTGGAGTGGCAGGGAGGTGGCTCACCCCTCCACTTT. This sequence encodes CASSLEWQGGGSPLHF.

The rearrangement links TRBV10-3 to TRBJ1-5, with D perhaps TRBD1 (6 bases). Trimming pared 3 bases from V and 5 bases from J, leaving 14 bases between. The germline V gene encodes CDR1 ENHRY and CDR2 SYGVKD. This CDR3 comprises 15 residues. In nucleotides, the CDR3 is TGTGCCATCAGTGACTCTGACAGGACTTATCAGCCCCAGCATTTT. It encodes CAISDSDRTYQPQHF.

This rearrangement joins TRBV11-2 to TRBJ2-1; D perhaps matches TRBD2 (7 bases). Germline V lookup: CDR1 SGHAT, CDR2 FQNNGV. The CDR3 has 13 amino acids. V was shortened by 1 base and J by 8 bases, with 9 bases between the two germline ends. DNA for the CDR3: TGTGCCAGCAGCTTAGTAGGGGGGGATGAGCAGTTCTTC. It codes for CASSLVGGDEQFF.

This clone appeared many times. The J gene is TRBJ1-3, the V gene TRBV3-1 (or the pseudogene TRBV3-2); D is possibly TRBD1 (6 bases). This CDR3 is 12 amino acids long. CDR1 and CDR2 from the germline V gene are LGHDT and YNNKEL (reference sequence). V lost 4 bases and J 8 bases, leaving 9 bases between the germline ends. The CDR3 here is CASSLSGDTIYF. CDR3 nucleotides: TGTGCCAGCAGCCTTTCAGGGGACACCATATATTTT.

This clone appeared once. CDR3 nucleotides: TGTGCCAGCAGCTCGACAGGCTGGACTGAAGCTTTCTTT. It encodes CASSSTGWTEAFF. V and J are TRBV7-9 and TRBJ1-1; weak D call: TRBD1 (6 bases). The CDR3 covers 13 residues. V was trimmed by 4 bases and J by 5 bases, leaving 11 bases between them. Looked up from germline, CDR1 is SEHNR and CDR2 is FQNEAQ (reference sequence).

The chain carries TRBV27 and TRBJ1-2, with 9 bases that match TRBD1. In germline, CDR1 is MNHEY, CDR2 SMNVEV (reference sequence). The CDR3 is 16 residues long. The ends lost 6 bases at V and 0 bases at J; junction bases unmatched: 8. The DNA for the CDR3 is TGTGCCAGCAGACAGGGACAGGGAACAACTAACTATGGCTACACCTTC. This gives the protein CASRQGQGTTNYGYTF.

In this sample, this clone turned up a few times. V and J are TRBV5-8 and TRBJ2-7, with 12 bases fitting TRBD1. Germline-derived CDR1 and CDR2 are SGHTS and YDEGEE. The CDR3 loop spans 16 amino acids. The junction had 9 bases not matched to a gene; V was cut back by 0 bases and J by 8 bases. CDR3 protein: CASSLAAGTGGLQQYF. CDR3 nucleotide sequence: TGTGCCAGCAGCTTGGCCGCTGGGACAGGGGGCTTGCAGCAGTACTTC. The full variable domain, completed using reference TRBV5-8 and TRBJ2-7, is EAGVTQSPTHLIKTRGQQATLRCSPISGHTSVYWYQQALGLGLQFLLWYDEGEERNRGNFPPRFSGRQFPNYSSELNVNALELEDSALYLCASSLAAGTGGLQQYFGPGTRLTVT.

In its sample, this clone was seen once. The chain is built from TRBV21-1 and TRBJ1-5; TRBD1, the table's D call, was not compared with the DNA. TRBV21-1 is an annotated pseudogene. This CDR3 has 14 amino acids. The CDR3 sequence: CASSNGTVGQPQHF. CDR3 nucleotides: TGTGCCAGCAGCAATGGAACAGTAGGTCAGCCCCAGCATTTT.